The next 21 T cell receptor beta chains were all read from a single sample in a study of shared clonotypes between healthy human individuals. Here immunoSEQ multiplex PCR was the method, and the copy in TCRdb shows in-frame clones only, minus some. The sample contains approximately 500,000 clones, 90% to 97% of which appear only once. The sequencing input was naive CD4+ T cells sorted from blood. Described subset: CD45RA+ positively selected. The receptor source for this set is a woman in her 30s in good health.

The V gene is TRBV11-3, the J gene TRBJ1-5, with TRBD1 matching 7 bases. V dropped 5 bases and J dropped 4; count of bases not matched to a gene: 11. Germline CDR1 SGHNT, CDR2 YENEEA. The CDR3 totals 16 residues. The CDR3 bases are TGTGCCAGCAGCAACCTCAGGGGGAAGGGGAATCAGCCCCAGCATTTT. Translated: CASSNLRGKGNQPQHF.

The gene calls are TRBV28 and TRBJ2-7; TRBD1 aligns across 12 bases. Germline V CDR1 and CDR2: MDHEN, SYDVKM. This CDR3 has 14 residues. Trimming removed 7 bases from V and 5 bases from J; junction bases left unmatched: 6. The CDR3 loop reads CASKPGQGAHEQYF. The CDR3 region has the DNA TGTGCCAGCAAACCGGGACAGGGGGCCCACGAGCAGTACTTC.

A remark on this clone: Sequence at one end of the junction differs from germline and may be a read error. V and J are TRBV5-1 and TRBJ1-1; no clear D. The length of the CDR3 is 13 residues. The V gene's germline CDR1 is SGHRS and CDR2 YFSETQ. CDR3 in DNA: TGCGCCAGCAGCTTGGCCGGCAGGTCCGAGATTGTCTTT. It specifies CASSLAGRSEIVF.

The CDR3 DNA reads as TGTGCCAGCAGCCCCTGGAGGATTAACAATGAGCAGTTCTTC. Protein sequence: CASSPWRINNEQFF. The rearrangement links TRBV7-8 to TRBJ2-1; a weak D match, TRBD2 (5 bases). CDR1 is SGHVS, CDR2 FQNEAQ, per germline. V was trimmed by 5 bases and J by 5 bases, leaving 13 bases between them. CDR3 length: 14 residues.

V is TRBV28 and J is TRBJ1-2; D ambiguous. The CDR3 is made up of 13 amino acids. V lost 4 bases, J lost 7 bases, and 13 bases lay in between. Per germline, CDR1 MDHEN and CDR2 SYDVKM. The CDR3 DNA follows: TGTGCCAGCAGTTCGGGAGGGAGGCGTGGCTACACCTTC. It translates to CASSSGGRRGYTF.

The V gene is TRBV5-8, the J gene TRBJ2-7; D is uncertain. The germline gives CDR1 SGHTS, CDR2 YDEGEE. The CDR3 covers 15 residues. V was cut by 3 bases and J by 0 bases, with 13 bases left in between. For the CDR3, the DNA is TGTGCCAGCAGCTACGGTTGGACGGACTCCTACGAGCAGTACTTC. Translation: CASSYGWTDSYEQYF.

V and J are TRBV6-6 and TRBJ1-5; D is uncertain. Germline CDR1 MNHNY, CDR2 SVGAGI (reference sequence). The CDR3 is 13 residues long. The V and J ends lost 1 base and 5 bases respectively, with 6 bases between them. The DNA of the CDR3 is TGTGCCAGCAGTTACTATAGAGATCAGCCCCAGCATTTT. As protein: CASSYYRDQPQHF.

The CDR3 sequence: CASSPRLAGSYEQYF. The CDR3 DNA sequence: TGTGCCAGCAGCCCTAGACTAGCGGGGTCCTACGAGCAGTACTTC. The chain is built from TRBV6-5 and TRBJ2-7, with 11 bases that match TRBD2. The V segment lost 6 bases and the J segment 1 base; nucleotides outside the gene matches: 5. Germline lookup yields CDR1 MNHEY and CDR2 SVGAGI. The CDR3 spans 15 residues.

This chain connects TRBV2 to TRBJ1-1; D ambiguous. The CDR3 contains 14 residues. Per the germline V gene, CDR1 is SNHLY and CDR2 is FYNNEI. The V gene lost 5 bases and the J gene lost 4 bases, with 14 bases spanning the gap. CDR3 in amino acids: CASSSLPGVTEAFF. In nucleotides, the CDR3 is TGTGCCAGCAGTTCCCTACCCGGAGTCACTGAAGCTTTCTTT.

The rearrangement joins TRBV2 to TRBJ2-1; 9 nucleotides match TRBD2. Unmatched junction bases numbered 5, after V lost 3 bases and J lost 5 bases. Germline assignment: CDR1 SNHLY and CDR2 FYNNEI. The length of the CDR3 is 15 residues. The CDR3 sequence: CASSEAGGSDNEQFF. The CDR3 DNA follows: TGTGCCAGCAGTGAGGCGGGAGGGTCCGACAATGAGCAGTTCTTC. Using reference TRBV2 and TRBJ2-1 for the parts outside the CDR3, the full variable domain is EPEVTQTPSHQVTQMGQEVILRCVPISNHLYFYWYRQILGQKVEFLVSFYNNEISEKSEIFDDQFSVERPDGSNFTLKIRSTKLEDSAMYFCASSEAGGSDNEQFFGPGTRLTVL.

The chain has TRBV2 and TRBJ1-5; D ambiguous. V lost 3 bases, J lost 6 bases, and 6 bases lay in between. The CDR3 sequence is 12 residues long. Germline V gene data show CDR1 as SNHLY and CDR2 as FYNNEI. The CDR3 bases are TGTGCCAGCAGTGATCCCCGTCAGCCCCAGCATTTT. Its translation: CASSDPRQPQHF.

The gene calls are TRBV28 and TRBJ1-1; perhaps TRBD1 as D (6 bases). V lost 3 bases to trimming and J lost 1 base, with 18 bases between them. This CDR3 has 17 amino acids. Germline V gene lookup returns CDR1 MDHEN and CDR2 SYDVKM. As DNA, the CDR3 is TGTGCCAGCAGTTTGTTGGCCCCGGGGGCCCCGAACACTGAAGCTTTCTTT. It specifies CASSLLAPGAPNTEAFF.

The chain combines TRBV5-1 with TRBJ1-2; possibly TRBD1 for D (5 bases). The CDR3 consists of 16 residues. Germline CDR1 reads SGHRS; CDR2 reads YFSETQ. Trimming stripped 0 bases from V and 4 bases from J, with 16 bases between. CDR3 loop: CASSLGDTGTVYGYTF. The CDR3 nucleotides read TGCGCCAGCAGCTTGGGAGATACCGGGACGGTCTATGGCTACACCTTC.

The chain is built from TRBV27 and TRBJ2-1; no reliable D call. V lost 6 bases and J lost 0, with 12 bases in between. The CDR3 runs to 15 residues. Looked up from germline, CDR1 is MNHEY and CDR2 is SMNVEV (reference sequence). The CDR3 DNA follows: TGTGCCAGCAGCCTCCGTATAGGCTCCTACAATGAGCAGTTCTTC. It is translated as CASSLRIGSYNEQFF.

The CDR3 reads CASSITGGLREQFF. The CDR3 DNA sequence: TGTGCCAGTAGTATAACAGGGGGGCTCAGGGAGCAGTTCTTC. This chain links TRBV19 with TRBJ2-1; 8 bases agree with TRBD1. The V gene's germline CDR1 is LNHDA and CDR2 SQIVND (reference sequence). The junction had 7 bases not matched to a gene; V was cut back by 2 bases and J by 10 bases. CDR3 length equals 14 residues.

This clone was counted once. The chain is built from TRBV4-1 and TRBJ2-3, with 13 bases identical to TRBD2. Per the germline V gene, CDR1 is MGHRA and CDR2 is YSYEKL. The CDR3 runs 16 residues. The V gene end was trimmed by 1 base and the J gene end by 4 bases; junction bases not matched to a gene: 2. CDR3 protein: CASSQALAGGSDTQYF. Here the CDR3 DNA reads TGCGCCAGCAGCCAAGCACTAGCGGGAGGGTCAGATACGCAGTATTTT.

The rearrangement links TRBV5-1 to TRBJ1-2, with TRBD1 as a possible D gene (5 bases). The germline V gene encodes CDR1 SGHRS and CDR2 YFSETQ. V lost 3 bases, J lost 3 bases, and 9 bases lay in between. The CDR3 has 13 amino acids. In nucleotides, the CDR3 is TGCGCCAGCAGCTCCGGGGGTGACTATGGCTACACCTTC. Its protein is CASSSGGDYGYTF.

The CDR3 sequence: CATSRDPPVGGTEAFF. The CDR3 DNA reads as TGTGCCACCAGCAGAGACCCTCCAGTCGGCGGCACTGAAGCTTTCTTT. The chain links TRBV15 to TRBJ1-1, with D uncertain. The CDR3 is made up of 16 amino acids. Germline assignment: CDR1 LNHNV and CDR2 YYDKDF (reference sequence). V was trimmed by 0 bases and J by 4 bases, leaving 15 bases between them.

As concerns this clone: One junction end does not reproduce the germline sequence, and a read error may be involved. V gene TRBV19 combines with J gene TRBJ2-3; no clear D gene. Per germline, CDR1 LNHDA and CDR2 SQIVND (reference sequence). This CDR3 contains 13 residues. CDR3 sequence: CASGIQGTDTQYF. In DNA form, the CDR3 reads TGTGCCAGTGGTATCCAGGGCACAGATACGCAGTATTTT.

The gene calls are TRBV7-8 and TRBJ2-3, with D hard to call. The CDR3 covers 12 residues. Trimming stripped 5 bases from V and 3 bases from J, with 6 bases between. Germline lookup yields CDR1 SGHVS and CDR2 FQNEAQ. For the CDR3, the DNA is TGTGCCAGCAGCCACTATACAGATACGCAGTATTTT. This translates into CASSHYTDTQYF.

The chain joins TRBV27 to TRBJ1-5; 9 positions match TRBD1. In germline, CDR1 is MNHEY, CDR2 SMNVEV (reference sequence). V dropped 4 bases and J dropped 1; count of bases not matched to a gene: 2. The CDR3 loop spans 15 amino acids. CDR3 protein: CASSSGTGSNQPQHF. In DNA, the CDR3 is TGTGCCAGCAGTTCCGGGACAGGGAGCAATCAGCCCCAGCATTTT.